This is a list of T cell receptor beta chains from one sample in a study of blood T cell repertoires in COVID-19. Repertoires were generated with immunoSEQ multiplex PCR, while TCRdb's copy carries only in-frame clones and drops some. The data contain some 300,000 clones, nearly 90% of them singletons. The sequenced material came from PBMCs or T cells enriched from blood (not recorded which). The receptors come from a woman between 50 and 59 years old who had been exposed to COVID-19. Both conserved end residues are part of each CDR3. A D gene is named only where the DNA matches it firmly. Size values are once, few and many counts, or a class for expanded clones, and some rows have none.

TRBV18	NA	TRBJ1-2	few	TGTGCCAGCTCCCCTACAGGGAAAGTTAACTATGGCTACACCTTC	CASSPTGKVNYGYTF
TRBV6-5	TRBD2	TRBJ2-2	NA	TGTGCCAGCAGCACGGGACTAGCGGGAACCGGGGAGCTGTTTTTT	CASSTGLAGTGELFF
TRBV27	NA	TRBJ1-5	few	TGTGCCAGTGCTGAGGGACTATCCCCTATAAAGCATTTT	CASAEGLSPIKHF
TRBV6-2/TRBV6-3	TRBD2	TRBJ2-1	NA	TGTGCCAGCAGTGCCCTAATTCGAAAGTTTAGCGGGGGGGCCAATGAGCAGTTCTTC	CASSALIRKFSGGANEQFF
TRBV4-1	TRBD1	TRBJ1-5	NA	TGCGCCAGCAGCCAAGCAGACAGGGCCAATCAGCCCCAGCATTTT	CASSQADRANQPQHF
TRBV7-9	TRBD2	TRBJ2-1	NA	TGTGCCAGCAGCCCGGGACTAGACTATGAGCAGTTCTTC	CASSPGLDYEQFF
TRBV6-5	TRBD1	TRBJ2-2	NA	TGTGCCAGCAGAAAGACAGGGTCCGGCGGGGAGCTGTTTTTT	CASRKTGSGGELFF
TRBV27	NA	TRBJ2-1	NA	TGTGCCAGCAGTTACATCGGGGAGGGGGATGAGCAGTTCTTC	CASSYIGEGDEQFF
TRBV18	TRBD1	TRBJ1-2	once	TGTGCCAGCTCACCCACCGGGACAGGGCCCCGGGCCTATGGCTACACCTTC	CASSPTGTGPRAYGYTF
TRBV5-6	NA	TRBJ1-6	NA	TGTGCCAGCAGCTTAAAGGGGAATAATTCACCCCTCCACTTT	CASSLKGNNSPLHF
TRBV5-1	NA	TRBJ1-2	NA	TGCGCCAGCAGCGCAGCCGGGACTGAGTATGGCTACACCTTC	CASSAAGTEYGYTF
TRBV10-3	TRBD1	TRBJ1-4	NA	TGTGCCATCAGTGAGACCCGGGACAGGGTCTTTGAAAAACTGTTTTTT	CAISETRDRVFEKLFF
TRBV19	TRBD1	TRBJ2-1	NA	TGTGCCAGTAGTATCCCTCTGACAGGGAGCTCCTACAATGAGCAGTTCTTC	CASSIPLTGSSYNEQFF
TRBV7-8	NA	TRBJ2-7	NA	TGTGCCAGCAGCTTAGCTGTCCCAACCTTCTTCACTAACTACGAGCAGTACTTC	CASSLAVPTFFTNYEQYF
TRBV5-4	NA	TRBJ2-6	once	TGTGCCAGCAGCTTGGGGGCAGATCCTGGGGCCAACGTCCTGACTTTC	CASSLGADPGANVLTF
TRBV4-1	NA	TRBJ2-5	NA	TGCGCCAGCAGCCGGCTAGGAGGGGAGACCCAGTACTTC	CASSRLGGETQYF
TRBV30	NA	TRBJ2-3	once	TGTGCCTGGAGTGTAGGGCGGGCAGATACGCAGTATTTT	CAWSVGRADTQYF
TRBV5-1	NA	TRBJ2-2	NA	TGCGCCAGCAGTCCGGAGGGGCGGGGGCTACCTCCGGTGACCGGGGAGCTGTTTTTT	CASSPEGRGLPPVTGELFF
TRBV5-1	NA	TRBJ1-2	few	TGCGCCAGCAGCCCGAACAGGGATTCGAACTATGGCTACACCTTC	CASSPNRDSNYGYTF
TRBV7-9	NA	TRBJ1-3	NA	TGTGCCAGCAGCTTAACAGGGACTGGAAACACCATATATTTT	CASSLTGTGNTIYF